Reported below is one TCR beta chain. Sequencing of TCR beta was performed on blood CD8+ and CD4+ T cells. It was treatment-naive patients with stable or active relapsing-remitting disease who made up the multiple sclerosis controls. TEMRA cells were FACS-enriched, with CD8+ and CD4+ T cells isolated negatively. This specimen comes from a study of CD8 T cells in Susac syndrome. CDR1 is SQVTM, CDR2 ANQGSEA, per germline. V was pared by 7 bases and J by 5 bases, with 10 bases between. This CDR3 comprises 11 residues. Reverse transcription of roughly 0.45 to 1 ug RNA was carried out with random hexamers. It was immunoSEQ multiplex PCR that amplified TCR beta CDR3 across 54 Vbeta and 13 Jbeta. In TCRdb, the immunoSEQ multiplex PCR reads were re-called with MiXCR into one record per CDR3 protein. This sample carries about 73,000 distinct CDR3 sequences, about 95% of them seen once, and the ten largest clones take 0.35% to 0.4%.

The specimen was CD8+ T cells from PBMCs. The V and J genes are TRBV29-1 and TRBJ2-3, with D unresolved. This TCR was sampled from a human donor with multiple sclerosis. CDR3 coding DNA: TGCAGCGGCCGTCATTTAGATACGCAGTATTTT. It encodes CSGRHLDTQYF.